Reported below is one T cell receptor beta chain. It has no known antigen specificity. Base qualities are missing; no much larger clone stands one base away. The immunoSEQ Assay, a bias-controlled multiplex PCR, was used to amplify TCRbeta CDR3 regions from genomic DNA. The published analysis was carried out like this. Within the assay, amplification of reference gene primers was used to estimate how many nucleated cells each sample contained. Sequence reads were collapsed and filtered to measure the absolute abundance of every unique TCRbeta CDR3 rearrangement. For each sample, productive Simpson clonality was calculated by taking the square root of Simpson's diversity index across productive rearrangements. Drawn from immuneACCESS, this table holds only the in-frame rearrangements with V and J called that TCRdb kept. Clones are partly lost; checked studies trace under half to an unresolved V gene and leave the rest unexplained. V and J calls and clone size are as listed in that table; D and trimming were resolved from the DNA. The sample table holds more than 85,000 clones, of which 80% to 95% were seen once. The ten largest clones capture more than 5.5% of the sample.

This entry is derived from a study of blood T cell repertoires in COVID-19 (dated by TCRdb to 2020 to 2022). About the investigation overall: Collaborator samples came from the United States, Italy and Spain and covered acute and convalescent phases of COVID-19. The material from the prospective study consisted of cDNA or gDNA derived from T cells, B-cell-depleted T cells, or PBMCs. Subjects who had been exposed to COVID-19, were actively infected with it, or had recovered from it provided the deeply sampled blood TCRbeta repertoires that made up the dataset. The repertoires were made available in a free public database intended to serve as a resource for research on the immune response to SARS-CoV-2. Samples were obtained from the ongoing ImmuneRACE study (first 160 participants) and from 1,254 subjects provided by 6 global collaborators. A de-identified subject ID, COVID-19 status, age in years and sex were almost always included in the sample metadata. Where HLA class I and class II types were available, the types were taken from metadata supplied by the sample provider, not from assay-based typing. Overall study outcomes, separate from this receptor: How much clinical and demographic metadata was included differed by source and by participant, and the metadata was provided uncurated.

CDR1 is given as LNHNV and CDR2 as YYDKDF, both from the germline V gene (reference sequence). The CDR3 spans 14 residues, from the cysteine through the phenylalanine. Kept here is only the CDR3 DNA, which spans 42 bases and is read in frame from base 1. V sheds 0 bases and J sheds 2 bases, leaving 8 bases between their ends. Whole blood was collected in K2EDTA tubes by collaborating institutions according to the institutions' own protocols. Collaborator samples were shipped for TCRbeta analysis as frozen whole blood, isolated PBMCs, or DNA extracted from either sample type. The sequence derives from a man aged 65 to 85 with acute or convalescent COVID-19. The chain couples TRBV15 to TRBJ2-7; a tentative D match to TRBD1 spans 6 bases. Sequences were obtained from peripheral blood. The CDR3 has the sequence CATSREGAPYEQYF. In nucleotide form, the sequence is TGTGCCACCAGCAGAGAGGGGGCTCCCTACGAGCAGTACTTC. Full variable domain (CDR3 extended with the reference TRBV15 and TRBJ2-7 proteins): DAMVIQNPRYQVTQFGKPVTLSCSQTLNHNVMYWYQQKSSQAPKLLFHYYDKDFNNEADTPDNFQSRRPNTSFCFLDIRSPGLGDTAMYLCATSREGAPYEQYFGPGTRLTVT.